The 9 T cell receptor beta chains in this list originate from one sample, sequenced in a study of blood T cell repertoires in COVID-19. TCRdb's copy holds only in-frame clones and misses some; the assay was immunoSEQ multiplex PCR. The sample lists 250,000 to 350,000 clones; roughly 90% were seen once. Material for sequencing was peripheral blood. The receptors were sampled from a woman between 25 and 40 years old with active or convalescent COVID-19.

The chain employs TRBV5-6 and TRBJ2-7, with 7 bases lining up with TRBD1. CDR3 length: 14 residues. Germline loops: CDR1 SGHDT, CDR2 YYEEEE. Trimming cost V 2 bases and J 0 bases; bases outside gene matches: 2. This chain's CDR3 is CASSFGTASYEQYF. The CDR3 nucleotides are TGTGCCAGCAGCTTTGGGACAGCCTCCTACGAGCAGTACTTC.

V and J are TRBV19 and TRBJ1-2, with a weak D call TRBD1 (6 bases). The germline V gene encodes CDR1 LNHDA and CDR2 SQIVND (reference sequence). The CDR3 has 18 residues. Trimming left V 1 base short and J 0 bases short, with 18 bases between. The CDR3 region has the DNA TGTGCCAGTAGTATAGCTGTACCCCGGACAGCAGCTAACTATGGCTACACCTTC. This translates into CASSIAVPRTAANYGYTF. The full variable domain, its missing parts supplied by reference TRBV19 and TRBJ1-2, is DGGITQSPKYLFRKEGQNVTLSCEQNLNHDAMYWYRQDPGQGLRLIYYSQIVNDFQKGDIAEGYSVSREKKESFPLTVTSAQKNPTAFYLCASSIAVPRTAANYGYTFGSGTRLTVV.

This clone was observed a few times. Here the CDR3 DNA reads TGTGCCAGCAGTGATATACCGGGACAGGGCACAGATACGCAGTATTTT. Translated, it gives CASSDIPGQGTDTQYF. The V call is TRBV6-1, the J call TRBJ2-3, with TRBD1 identical over 8 bases. This CDR3 has 16 amino acids. The J segment lost 1 base and the V segment lost 3 bases, leaving 6 bases of the junction unmatched. Germline CDR1 reads MNHNS; CDR2 reads SASEGT.

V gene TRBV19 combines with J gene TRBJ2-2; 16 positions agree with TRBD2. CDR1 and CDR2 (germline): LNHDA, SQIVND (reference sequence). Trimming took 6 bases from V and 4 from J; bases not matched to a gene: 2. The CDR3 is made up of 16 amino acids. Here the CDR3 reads CASRGLAGGPTGELFF. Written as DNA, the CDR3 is TGTGCCAGTAGGGGACTAGCGGGGGGGCCCACCGGGGAGCTGTTTTTT.

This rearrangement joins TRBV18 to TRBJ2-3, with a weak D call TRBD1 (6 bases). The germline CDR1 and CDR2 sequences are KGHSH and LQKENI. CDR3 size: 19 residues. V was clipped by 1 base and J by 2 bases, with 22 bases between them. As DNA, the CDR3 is TGTGCCAGCTCACCACTGGGACACAAGTCCGTGGGATACACAGATACGCAGTATTTT. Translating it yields CASSPLGHKSVGYTDTQYF.

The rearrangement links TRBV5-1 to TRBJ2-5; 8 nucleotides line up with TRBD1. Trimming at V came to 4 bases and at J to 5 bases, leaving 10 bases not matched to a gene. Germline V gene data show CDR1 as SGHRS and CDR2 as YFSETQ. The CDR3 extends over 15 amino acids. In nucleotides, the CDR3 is TGCGCCAGCAGCGCCCAGGGGGCCCGCATGGAGACCCAGTACTTC. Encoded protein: CASSAQGARMETQYF.

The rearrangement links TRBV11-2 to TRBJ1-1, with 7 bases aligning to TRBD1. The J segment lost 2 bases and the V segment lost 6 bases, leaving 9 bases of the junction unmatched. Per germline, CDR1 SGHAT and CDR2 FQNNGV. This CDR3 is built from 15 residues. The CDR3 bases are TGTGCCAGCAGACTACTGACAGGGCTAAACACTGAAGCTTTCTTT. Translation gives CASRLLTGLNTEAFF.

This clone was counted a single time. The CDR3 DNA reads TGTGCCAGCAGTTCCCAGGGGTTGGCCAATTCACCCCTCCACTTT. Protein product: CASSSQGLANSPLHF. This rearrangement joins TRBV27 to TRBJ1-6; D might be TRBD1 (6 bases). The CDR3 covers 15 residues. Germline V lookup: CDR1 MNHEY, CDR2 SMNVEV (reference sequence). Trimming removed 4 bases from V and 7 bases from J, with 14 bases in between.

The CDR3 reads CASSRDRGIFYGYTF. Written as DNA, the CDR3 is TGTGCCAGCAGTCGTGACAGGGGGATTTTCTATGGCTACACCTTC. The rearrangement joins TRBV5-6 to TRBJ1-2, with 9 nucleotides matching TRBD1. The germline V gene encodes CDR1 SGHDT and CDR2 YYEEEE. This CDR3 spans 15 amino acids. V shed 5 bases, J shed 4 bases, and the junction held 9 bases outside the gene matches.